This is a list of T cell receptor beta chains from one sample in a study of cytomegalovirus exposure and HLA in healthy donors. Method: immunoSEQ multiplex PCR; TCRdb's copy keeps in-frame clones and lacks some. The data show more than 80,000 clones, 65% to 80% seen once. What was sequenced was PBMCs. Every receptor here comes from a male donor in good health and CMV-seropositive. CDR3s include the opening cysteine and the closing phenylalanine or tryptophan. The D gene is left open where the match is weak. Some rows have no size entry. The others give once, few or many, or a class for an expanded clone.

d_call clone_size j_call v_call cdr3_aa cdr3_nt
TRBD1 - TRBJ1-2 TRBV18 CASSHRTGDGYTF TGTGCCAGCTCACACCGGACAGGGGATGGCTACACCTTC
TRBD1 - TRBJ1-5 TRBV29-1 CSVATGVGNQPQHF TGCAGCGTCGCTACAGGGGTTGGCAATCAGCCCCAGCATTTT
- - TRBJ1-2 TRBV6-6 CASRDSGVGGGGYTF TGTGCCAGCCGTGATTCCGGTGTAGGGGGTGGCGGCTACACCTTC
TRBD1 - TRBJ2-1 TRBV27 CASSGYGTGGFNEQFF TGTGCCAGCTCAGGATATGGGACAGGGGGCTTCAATGAGCAGTTCTTC
- - TRBJ2-5 TRBV7-9 CASSPRGETQYF TGTGCCAGCAGCCCCCGGGGGGAGACCCAGTACTTC
TRBD1 - TRBJ2-7 TRBV6-5 CATSQRDRSYEQYF TGTGCCACATCCCAACGGGACAGGTCCTACGAGCAGTACTTC
- few TRBJ2-7 TRBV19 CASSIGGQAREQYF TGTGCCAGTAGTATAGGCGGGCAGGCCAGAGAGCAGTACTTC
- - TRBJ2-3 TRBV27 CASSLVGGATTDTQYF TGTGCCAGCAGTTTAGTGGGGGGAGCTACCACAGATACGCAGTATTTT
- few TRBJ2-7 TRBV6-5 CASSYQKRGLLGEQYF TGTGCCAGCAGTTATCAAAAAAGGGGCCTCCTCGGCGAGCAGTACTTC
TRBD2 - TRBJ2-7 TRBV4-3 CASSQLRGVSYEQYF TGCGCCAGCAGCCAATTGCGGGGGGTCTCCTACGAGCAGTACTTC
TRBD1 - TRBJ2-7 TRBV6-5 CASSYAGQASYEQYF TGTGCCAGCAGTTACGCGGGACAGGCATCCTACGAGCAGTACTTC
TRBD1 - TRBJ1-5 TRBV6-6 CASSSTGGQPQNF TGTGCCAGCAGTTCCACAGGGGGTCAGCCCCAGAATTTT
TRBD1 - TRBJ2-3 TRBV19 CASRTTGGGADTQYF TGTGCCAGTAGAACGACAGGGGGAGGCGCAGATACGCAGTATTTT
- - TRBJ2-5 TRBV29-1 CSGKQGGQETQYF TGCAGCGGAAAGCAGGGGGGCCAAGAGACCCAGTACTTC
- - TRBJ2-2 TRBV7-6 CASSLTVMNTGELFF TGTGCCAGCAGCTTGACAGTGATGAACACCGGGGAGCTGTTTTTT
TRBD1 once TRBJ2-7 TRBV7-3 CASSRDRNYEQYF TGTGCCAGCAGCAGGGACAGGAACTACGAGCAGTACTTC
- - TRBJ2-3 TRBV19 CASSMGTSTDTQYF TGTGCCAGTAGTATGGGGACTAGCACAGATACGCAGTATTTT
- once TRBJ2-7 TRBV6-5 CASSSGGQGRYEQYF TGTGCCAGCAGCTCCGGTGGGCAGGGAAGGTACGAGCAGTACTTC
TRBD1 - TRBJ2-5 TRBV10-2 CASSDRGQIQETQYF TGCGCCAGCAGTGACCGGGGACAGATCCAAGAGACCCAGTACTTC
TRBD1 - TRBJ1-4 TRBV7-2 CASSPGQLDEKLFF TGTGCCAGCAGCCCGGGACAGCTTGATGAAAAACTGTTTTTT
TRBD1 - TRBJ1-3 TRBV19 CASTTDRGTTTIYF TGTGCCAGTACCACTGACAGGGGGACCACGACCATATATTTT
- - TRBJ2-2 TRBV30 CAWSVAGGTGELFF TGTGCCTGGAGTGTGGCAGGTGGAACCGGGGAGCTGTTTTTT
TRBD1 - TRBJ2-7 TRBV2 CASRLQGGESEQYF TGTGCCAGCAGATTACAGGGGGGAGAATCCGAGCAGTACTTC
- - TRBJ1-5 TRBV2 CASSGQTSNSNQPQHF TGTGCCAGCAGCGGACAGACAAGCAATAGCAATCAGCCCCAGCATTTT
- - TRBJ2-3 TRBV19 CASSSPGLSTDTQYF TGTGCCAGTAGTTCCCCGGGTCTAAGCACAGATACGCAGTATTTT
- - TRBJ2-7 TRBV29-1 CSVEVWYERYF TGCAGCGTTGAAGTCTGGTACGAGCGGTACTTC
- - TRBJ1-4 TRBV5-6 CASTFWGLGEKLFF TGTGCCAGCACCTTCTGGGGCCTGGGTGAAAAACTGTTTTTT